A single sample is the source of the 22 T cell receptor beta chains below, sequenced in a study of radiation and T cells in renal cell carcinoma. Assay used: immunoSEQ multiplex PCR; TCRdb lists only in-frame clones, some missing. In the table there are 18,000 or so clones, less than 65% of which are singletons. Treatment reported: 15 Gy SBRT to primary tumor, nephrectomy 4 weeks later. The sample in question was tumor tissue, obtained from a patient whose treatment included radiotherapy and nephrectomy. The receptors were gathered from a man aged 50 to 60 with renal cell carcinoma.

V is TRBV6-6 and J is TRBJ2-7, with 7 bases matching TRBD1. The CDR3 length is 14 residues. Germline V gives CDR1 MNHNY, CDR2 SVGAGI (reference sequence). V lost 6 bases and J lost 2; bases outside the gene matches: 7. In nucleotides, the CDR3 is TGTGCCAGCAGCCTACAGGGGTGGCCCTACGAGCAGTACTTC. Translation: CASSLQGWPYEQYF.

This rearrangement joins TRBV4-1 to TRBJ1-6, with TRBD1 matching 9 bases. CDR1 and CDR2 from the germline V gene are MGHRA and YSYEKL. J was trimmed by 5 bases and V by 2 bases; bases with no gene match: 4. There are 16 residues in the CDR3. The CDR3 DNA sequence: TGCGCCAGCAGCCAAAGACAGGGGGGAGATAATTCACCCCTCCACTTT. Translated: CASSQRQGGDNSPLHF.

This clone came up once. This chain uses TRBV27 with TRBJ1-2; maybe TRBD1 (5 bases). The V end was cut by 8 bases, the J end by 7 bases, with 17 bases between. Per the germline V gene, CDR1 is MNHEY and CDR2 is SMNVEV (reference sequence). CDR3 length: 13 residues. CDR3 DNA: TGTGCCAGCGGTACTTGGGGGGTGTCTGGCTACACCTTC. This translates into CASGTWGVSGYTF.

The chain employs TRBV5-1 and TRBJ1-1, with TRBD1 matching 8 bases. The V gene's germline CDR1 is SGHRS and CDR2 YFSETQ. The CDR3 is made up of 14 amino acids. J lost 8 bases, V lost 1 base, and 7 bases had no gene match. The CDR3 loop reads CASSLNPGGEEAFF. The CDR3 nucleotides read TGCGCCAGCAGCTTGAATCCAGGGGGCGAGGAAGCTTTCTTT.

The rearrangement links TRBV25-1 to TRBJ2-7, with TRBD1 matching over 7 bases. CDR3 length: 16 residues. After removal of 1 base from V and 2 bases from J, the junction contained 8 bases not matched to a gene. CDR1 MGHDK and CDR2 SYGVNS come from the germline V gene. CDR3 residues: CASSEFAGGYPYEQYF. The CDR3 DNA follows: TGTGCCAGCAGTGAATTTGCAGGGGGATATCCCTACGAGCAGTACTTC.

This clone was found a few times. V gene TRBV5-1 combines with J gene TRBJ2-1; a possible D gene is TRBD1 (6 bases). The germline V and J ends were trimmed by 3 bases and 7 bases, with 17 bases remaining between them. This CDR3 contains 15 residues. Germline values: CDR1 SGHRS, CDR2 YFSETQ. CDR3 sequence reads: CASSWGPGVANEQFF. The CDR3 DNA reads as TGCGCCAGCAGCTGGGGGCCAGGGGTTGCAAATGAGCAGTTCTTC.

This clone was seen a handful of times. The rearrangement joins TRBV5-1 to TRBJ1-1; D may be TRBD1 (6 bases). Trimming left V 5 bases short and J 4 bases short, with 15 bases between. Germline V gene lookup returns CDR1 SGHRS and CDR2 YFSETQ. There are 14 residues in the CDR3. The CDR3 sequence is CASSRAGDPTEAFF. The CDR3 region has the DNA TGCGCCAGCAGTCGCGCAGGGGATCCCACTGAAGCTTTCTTT.

The CDR3 nucleotides read TGTGCCAGCAGTAAAGATGGGGGTACTCAAGAGACCCAGTACTTC. This codes for CASSKDGGTQETQYF. This chain links TRBV2 with TRBJ2-5; D is perhaps TRBD1 or TRBD2 (5 bases each). The CDR3 is made up of 15 amino acids. Between the trimmed V and J ends, which lost 5 bases and 2 bases, there was a span of 15 bases. From germline, CDR1 is SNHLY and CDR2 FYNNEI. The entire variable domain, with the rest obtained from reference TRBV2 and TRBJ2-5, is as follows: EPEVTQTPSHQVTQMGQEVILRCVPISNHLYFYWYRQILGQKVEFLVSFYNNEISEKSEIFDDQFSVERPDGSNFTLKIRSTKLEDSAMYFCASSKDGGTQETQYFGPGTRLLVL.

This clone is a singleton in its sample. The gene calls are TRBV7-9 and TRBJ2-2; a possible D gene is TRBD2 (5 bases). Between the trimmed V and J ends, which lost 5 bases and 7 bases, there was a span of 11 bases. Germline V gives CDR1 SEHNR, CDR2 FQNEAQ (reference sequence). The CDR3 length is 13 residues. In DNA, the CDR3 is TGTGCCAGCAGCCCGGAGGCGGACGGGGAGCTGTTTTTT. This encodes CASSPEADGELFF.

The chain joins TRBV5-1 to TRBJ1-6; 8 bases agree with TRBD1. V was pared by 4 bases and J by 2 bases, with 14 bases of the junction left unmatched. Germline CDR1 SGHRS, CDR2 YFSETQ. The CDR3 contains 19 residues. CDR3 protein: CASSATDRVGLAYNSPLHF. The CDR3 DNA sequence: TGCGCCAGCAGCGCGACGGACAGGGTCGGTCTCGCCTATAATTCACCCCTCCACTTT.

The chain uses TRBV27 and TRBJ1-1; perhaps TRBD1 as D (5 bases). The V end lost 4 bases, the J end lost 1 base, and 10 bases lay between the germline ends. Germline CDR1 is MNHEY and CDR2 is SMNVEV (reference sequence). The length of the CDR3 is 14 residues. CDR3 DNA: TGTGCCAGCAGTTATACAGGAACGAACACTGAAGCTTTCTTT. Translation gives CASSYTGTNTEAFF.

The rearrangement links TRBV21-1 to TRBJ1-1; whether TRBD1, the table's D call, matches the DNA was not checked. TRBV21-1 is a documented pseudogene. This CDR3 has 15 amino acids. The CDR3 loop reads CASSEHTGTGTEAFF. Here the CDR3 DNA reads TGTGCCAGCAGCGAGCATACAGGGACCGGCACTGAAGCTTTCTTT.

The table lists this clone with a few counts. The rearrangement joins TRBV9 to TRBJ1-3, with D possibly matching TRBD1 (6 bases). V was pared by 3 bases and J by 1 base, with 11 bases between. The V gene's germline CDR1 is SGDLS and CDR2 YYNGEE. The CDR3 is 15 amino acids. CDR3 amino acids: CASSAYTGSGNTIYF. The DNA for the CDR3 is TGTGCCAGCAGCGCATATACAGGGTCTGGAAACACCATATATTTT.

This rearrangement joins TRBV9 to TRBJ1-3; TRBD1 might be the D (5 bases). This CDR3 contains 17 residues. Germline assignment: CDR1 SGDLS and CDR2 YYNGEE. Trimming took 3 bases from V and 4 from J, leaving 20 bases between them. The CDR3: CASSGTPTLEPGNTIYF. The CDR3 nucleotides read TGTGCCAGCAGCGGGACACCCACCCTTGAGCCCGGAAACACCATATATTTT.

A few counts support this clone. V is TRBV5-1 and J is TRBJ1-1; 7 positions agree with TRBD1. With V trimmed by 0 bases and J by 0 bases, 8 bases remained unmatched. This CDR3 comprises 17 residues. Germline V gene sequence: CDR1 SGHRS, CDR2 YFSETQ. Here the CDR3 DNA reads TGCGCCAGCAGCTTGGGGGGACAGCGAGCGCTGAACACTGAAGCTTTCTTT. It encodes CASSLGGQRALNTEAFF. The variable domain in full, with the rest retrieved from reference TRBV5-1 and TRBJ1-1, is KAGVTQTPRYLIKTRGQQVTLSCSPISGHRSVSWYQQTPGQGLQFLFEYFSETQRNKGNFPGRFSGRQFSNSRSEMNVSTLELGDSALYLCASSLGGQRALNTEAFFGQGTRLTVV.

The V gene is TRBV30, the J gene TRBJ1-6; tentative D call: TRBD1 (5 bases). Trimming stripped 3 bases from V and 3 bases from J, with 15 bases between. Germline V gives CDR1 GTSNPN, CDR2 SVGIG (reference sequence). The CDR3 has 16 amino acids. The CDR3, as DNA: TGTGCCTGGAGCGCCCAGCGACAGTTCTATAATTCACCCCTCCACTTT. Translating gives CAWSAQRQFYNSPLHF.

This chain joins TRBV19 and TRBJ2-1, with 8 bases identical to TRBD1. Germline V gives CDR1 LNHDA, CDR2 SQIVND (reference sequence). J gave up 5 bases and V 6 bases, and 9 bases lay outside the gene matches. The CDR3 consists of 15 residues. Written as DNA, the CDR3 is TGTGCCAGTAGCCGGGACAGGTCGCCTGACAATGAGCAGTTCTTC. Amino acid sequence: CASSRDRSPDNEQFF.

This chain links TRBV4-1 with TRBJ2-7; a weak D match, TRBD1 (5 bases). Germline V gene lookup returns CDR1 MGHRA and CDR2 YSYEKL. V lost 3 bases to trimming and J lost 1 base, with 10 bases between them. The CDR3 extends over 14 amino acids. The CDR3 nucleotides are TGCGCCAGCAGCCACCCACAGGCTTCCTACGAGCAGTACTTC. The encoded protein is CASSHPQASYEQYF.

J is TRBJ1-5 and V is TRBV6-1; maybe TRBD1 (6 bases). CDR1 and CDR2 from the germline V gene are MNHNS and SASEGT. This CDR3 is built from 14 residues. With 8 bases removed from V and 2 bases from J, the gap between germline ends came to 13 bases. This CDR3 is CASEGGLGNQPQHF. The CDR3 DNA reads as TGTGCCAGCGAGGGGGGGTTAGGCAATCAGCCCCAGCATTTT.

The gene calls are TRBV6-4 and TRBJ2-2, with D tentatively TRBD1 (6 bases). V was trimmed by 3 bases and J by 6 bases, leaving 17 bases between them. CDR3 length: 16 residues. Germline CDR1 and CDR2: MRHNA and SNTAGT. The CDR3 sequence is CASSDSQGSPAGELFF. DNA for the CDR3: TGTGCCAGCAGTGATAGCCAGGGGTCCCCCGCCGGGGAGCTGTTTTTT.

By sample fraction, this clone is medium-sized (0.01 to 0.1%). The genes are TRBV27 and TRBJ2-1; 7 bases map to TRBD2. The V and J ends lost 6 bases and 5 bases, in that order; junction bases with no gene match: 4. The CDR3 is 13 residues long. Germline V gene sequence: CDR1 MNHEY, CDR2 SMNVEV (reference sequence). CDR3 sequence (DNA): TGTGCCAGCAGGAGGGACTACAACAATGAGCAGTTCTTC. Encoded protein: CASRRDYNNEQFF.

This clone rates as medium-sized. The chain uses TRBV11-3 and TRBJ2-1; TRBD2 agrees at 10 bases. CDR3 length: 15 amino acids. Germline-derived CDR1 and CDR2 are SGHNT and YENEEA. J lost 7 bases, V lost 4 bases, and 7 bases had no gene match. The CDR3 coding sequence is TGTGCCAGCAGCTCCGTGCTAGCGGGAGAGAATGAGCAGTTCTTC. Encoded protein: CASSSVLAGENEQFF.